Listed below are T cell receptor beta chains from one sample, sequenced in a study of cytomegalovirus exposure and HLA in healthy donors. The method was immunoSEQ multiplex PCR; TCRdb's version includes in-frame clones alone and lacks a portion of them. The repertoire includes 110,000 to 150,000 clones, roughly nine tenths of them detected once, and under 3% sits in the top ten. Sequencing used PBMCs. The receptors originated from a young man in good health and CMV-seronegative. The CDR3 runs from the conserved cysteine through the conserved F or W. D genes are given only for firm matches. Clone sizes are given selectively: once, few, many, or a class where the clone is expanded.

clone size: -
D gene: -
J gene: TRBJ2-7
V gene: TRBV27
CDR3 DNA: TGTGCCAGCAGTTCATCACCGGGATCCTACTCCTACGAGCAGTACTTC
CDR3 protein: CASSSSPGSYSYEQYF

clone size: -
D gene: TRBD1
J gene: TRBJ2-7
V gene: TRBV7-9
CDR3 DNA: TGTGCCAGCAGCCTCAGTTACAGGGGGAACGAGCAGTACTTC
CDR3 protein: CASSLSYRGNEQYF

clone size: -
D gene: -
J gene: TRBJ2-3
V gene: TRBV5-6
CDR3 DNA: TGTGCCAGCAGCCCATTTGGGGTCAGGGAAACAAATACGCAGTATTTT
CDR3 protein: CASSPFGVRETNTQYF

clone size: -
D gene: -
J gene: TRBJ1-1
V gene: TRBV9
CDR3 DNA: TGTGCCAGCAGCGTAGATCCAGGGGAGGGTACTGAAGCTTTCTTT
CDR3 protein: CASSVDPGEGTEAFF

clone size: -
D gene: TRBD1
J gene: TRBJ1-6
V gene: TRBV29-1
CDR3 DNA: TGCAGCGCTGGGACAGGGGTCGACTCACCCCTCCACTTT
CDR3 protein: CSAGTGVDSPLHF

clone size: -
D gene: TRBD1
J gene: TRBJ2-6
V gene: TRBV6-1
CDR3 DNA: TGTGCCAGCAGTGAACTTTGGGGCAGGGGGCCGCCTGGGGCCAACGTCCTGACTTTC
CDR3 protein: CASSELWGRGPPGANVLTF

clone size: -
D gene: -
J gene: TRBJ1-3
V gene: TRBV13
CDR3 DNA: TGTGCCAGCAGCCTTACCCAGGGCAAAGCGCAGCCAGGTAGAAACACCATATATTTT
CDR3 protein: CASSLTQGKAQPGRNTIYF

clone size: once
D gene: -
J gene: TRBJ1-1
V gene: TRBV2
CDR3 DNA: TGTGCCAGCAGGGACAGCATGAACACTGAAGCTTTCTTT
CDR3 protein: CASRDSMNTEAFF

clone size: -
D gene: -
J gene: TRBJ2-3
V gene: TRBV5-1
CDR3 DNA: TGCGCCAGCAGCGAGGGAGCGTCTACAGATACGCAGTATTTT
CDR3 protein: CASSEGASTDTQYF

clone size: few
D gene: -
J gene: TRBJ1-2
V gene: TRBV6-5
CDR3 DNA: TGTGCCAGCAGTTACGCGGTTAACTATGGCTACACCTTC
CDR3 protein: CASSYAVNYGYTF

clone size: -
D gene: TRBD1
J gene: TRBJ2-7
V gene: TRBV5-1
CDR3 DNA: TGCGCCAGCAGCCCCAGACAGGGGTCCTCCTACGAGCAGTACTTC
CDR3 protein: CASSPRQGSSYEQYF

clone size: -
D gene: -
J gene: TRBJ2-7
V gene: TRBV11-2
CDR3 DNA: TGTGCCAGCAGCTTAATCGCAGACTCCTACGAGCAGTACTTC
CDR3 protein: CASSLIADSYEQYF

clone size: -
D gene: TRBD1
J gene: TRBJ1-1
V gene: TRBV10-3
CDR3 DNA: TGTGCCATTAGGACAGGAGGAAACACTGAAGCTTTCTTT
CDR3 protein: CAIRTGGNTEAFF

clone size: -
D gene: -
J gene: TRBJ1-5
V gene: TRBV10-3
CDR3 DNA: TGTGCCATCAGTGAGACAGGATTTGGCAATCAGCCCCAGCATTTT
CDR3 protein: CAISETGFGNQPQHF

clone size: -
D gene: TRBD1
J gene: TRBJ1-5
V gene: TRBV5-6
CDR3 DNA: TGTGCCAGCAGCTTGACAGGGGGTCAGCCCCAGCATTTT
CDR3 protein: CASSLTGGQPQHF

clone size: -
D gene: -
J gene: TRBJ1-5
V gene: TRBV19
CDR3 DNA: TGTGCCAGTAAAGCCGGACATAGCAATCAGCCCCAGCATTTT
CDR3 protein: CASKAGHSNQPQHF

clone size: once
D gene: -
J gene: TRBJ2-5
V gene: TRBV9
CDR3 DNA: TGTGCCAGCACCCAGGGGGTGGGCCTGGGAGGCGAAGAGACCCAGTACTTC
CDR3 protein: CASTQGVGLGGEETQYF

clone size: -
D gene: -
J gene: TRBJ2-4
V gene: TRBV4-1
CDR3 DNA: TGCGCCAGCAGCCAACCGGGGGTATGGAAAAACATTCAGTACTTC
CDR3 protein: CASSQPGVWKNIQYF

clone size: -
D gene: TRBD1
J gene: TRBJ2-7
V gene: TRBV29-1
CDR3 DNA: TGCAGCGTGACGGACAGGGGCCACGAGCAGTACTTC
CDR3 protein: CSVTDRGHEQYF

clone size: -
D gene: TRBD1
J gene: TRBJ2-7
V gene: TRBV4-1
CDR3 DNA: TGCGCCAGCAGCAAGGGGTTGGGGGACAGATCCTACGAGCAGTACTTC
CDR3 protein: CASSKGLGDRSYEQYF

clone size: -
D gene: -
J gene: TRBJ1-1
V gene: TRBV19
CDR3 DNA: TGTGCCAGTACCCTGGGGCCTGAAGCTTTCTTT
CDR3 protein: CASTLGPEAFF

clone size: -
D gene: TRBD1
J gene: TRBJ1-2
V gene: TRBV29-1
CDR3 DNA: TGCAGCGTTGAGGGCAGGGGGCTAGGCTATGGCTACACCTTC
CDR3 protein: CSVEGRGLGYGYTF

clone size: -
D gene: -
J gene: TRBJ2-7
V gene: TRBV7-2
CDR3 DNA: TGTGCCAGCAGCCGTAGGCCAGCGCCAAGCTCCTACGAGCAGTACTTC
CDR3 protein: CASSRRPAPSSYEQYF

clone size: -
D gene: -
J gene: TRBJ1-2
V gene: TRBV7-2
CDR3 DNA: TGTGCCAGCAGCTTCCATACGGGACTCCCGAGTGGCTACACCTTC
CDR3 protein: CASSFHTGLPSGYTF

clone size: -
D gene: TRBD1
J gene: TRBJ1-5
V gene: TRBV4-1
CDR3 DNA: TGCGCCAGCAGCCGAAAGGGTATAGGGACAGACTATAGCAATCAGCCCCAGCATTTT
CDR3 protein: CASSRKGIGTDYSNQPQHF

clone size: -
D gene: TRBD2
J gene: TRBJ2-1
V gene: TRBV9
CDR3 DNA: TGTGCCAGCAGCGTAGAGCGGGGGGGCTACAATGAGCAGTTCTTC
CDR3 protein: CASSVERGGYNEQFF

clone size: once
D gene: -
J gene: TRBJ1-2
V gene: TRBV10-2
CDR3 DNA: TGCGCCAGCAGTGAGGCCGGTAACTATGGCTACACCTTC
CDR3 protein: CASSEAGNYGYTF

clone size: once
D gene: -
J gene: TRBJ1-4
V gene: TRBV5-1
CDR3 DNA: TGCGCCAGCAGCTTAGGGGTAGCTAATGAAAAACTGTTTTTT
CDR3 protein: CASSLGVANEKLFF

clone size: -
D gene: TRBD1
J gene: TRBJ1-1
V gene: TRBV5-4
CDR3 DNA: TGTGCCAGCAGCTTGGCTGTGACAGGGGCTGAAGCTTTCTTT
CDR3 protein: CASSLAVTGAEAFF

clone size: -
D gene: -
J gene: TRBJ2-1
V gene: TRBV6-1
CDR3 DNA: TGTGCCAGCAGTGAACTCAGGGATTGGCTCCACAATGAGCAGTTCTTC
CDR3 protein: CASSELRDWLHNEQFF

clone size: -
D gene: TRBD2
J gene: TRBJ2-2
V gene: TRBV7-2
CDR3 DNA: TGTGCCAGCAGCTTAGGTTGGCAGGGAGGGGCCGGGGAGCTGTTTTTT
CDR3 protein: CASSLGWQGGAGELFF

clone size: -
D gene: -
J gene: TRBJ1-4
V gene: TRBV6-1
CDR3 DNA: TGTGCCAGCAGCGCCGACAGTGCAACTAATGAAAAACTGTTTTTT
CDR3 protein: CASSADSATNEKLFF

clone size: -
D gene: TRBD2
J gene: TRBJ2-7
V gene: TRBV7-6
CDR3 DNA: TGTGCCAGCAGCTTAGAAGGTAGCGGGGCCTACGAGCAGTACTTC
CDR3 protein: CASSLEGSGAYEQYF

clone size: -
D gene: -
J gene: TRBJ2-7
V gene: TRBV11-2
CDR3 DNA: TGTGCCAGCAGAGCAATCAGGGGTGGGGCCTACGAGCAGTACTTC
CDR3 protein: CASRAIRGGAYEQYF

clone size: -
D gene: -
J gene: TRBJ2-3
V gene: TRBV6-1
CDR3 DNA: TGTGCCAGCAGTGAGTCCTTAGGGGGAGGCACAGATACGCAGTATTTT
CDR3 protein: CASSESLGGGTDTQYF

clone size: -
D gene: TRBD2
J gene: TRBJ2-5
V gene: TRBV4-1
CDR3 DNA: TGCGCCAGCAGCCAACTTGGACTAGCGGGGGGCCAAGAGACCCAGTACTTC
CDR3 protein: CASSQLGLAGGQETQYF

clone size: -
D gene: -
J gene: TRBJ1-3
V gene: TRBV9
CDR3 DNA: TGTGCCAGCAACCGGGAGAAGGGGCTTGGAAACACCATATATTTT
CDR3 protein: CASNREKGLGNTIYF

clone size: -
D gene: TRBD2
J gene: TRBJ2-7
V gene: TRBV27
CDR3 DNA: TGTGCCAGCAGCCCTAGCGGGGGGACCTACGAGCAGTACTTC
CDR3 protein: CASSPSGGTYEQYF

clone size: -
D gene: -
J gene: TRBJ1-1
V gene: TRBV14
CDR3 DNA: TGTGCCAGCAGCCAGTCTGGGAGAACTGAAGCTTTCTTT
CDR3 protein: CASSQSGRTEAFF

clone size: -
D gene: -
J gene: TRBJ2-7
V gene: TRBV7-9
CDR3 DNA: TGTGCCAGCAGCAGAACCAGCCGGCGCGGCTCCTACGAGCAGTACTTC
CDR3 protein: CASSRTSRRGSYEQYF

clone size: once
D gene: TRBD1
J gene: TRBJ2-3
V gene: TRBV6-6
CDR3 DNA: TGTGCCAGCAGCATCCCCGGGACAGGGGTCACAGATACGCAGTATTTT
CDR3 protein: CASSIPGTGVTDTQYF